This T cell receptor beta chain was sequenced in a study of identical twins (dated by TCRdb to between 2015 and 2016). Broadly, across the study: To test whether fetal clonotypes persist, this study deep-sequenced TCR alpha and beta repertoires from monozygotic twins, from unrelated adults of various ages, and from cord blood. Replicate twin experiments were performed at different times using different library preparation protocols to rule out contamination.

Points the paper makes about the study in general: Zero-insertion analyses could be partly confounded by invariant T cells such as MAIT and iNKT, although diverse VJ usage argued against such confounding for most clonotypes. A weaker excess of twin sharing was found in beta out-of-frame sequences because the signal-to-noise ratio was lowered by fewer shared sequences. In monozygotic twins, out-of-frame TCR alpha sharing was systematically underestimated by recombination models, although the models agreed with sharing between unrelated individuals. Conclusions relied on cross-sectional statistical analysis, since the same donors could not be followed over many years. Compared with coincidental sharing between unrelated individuals, out-of-frame TCR alpha sequences shared between twins had an excess of sequences with low generation probability. Abundant cord blood beta clonotypes carried fewer insertions; young adult naive repertoires showed a weaker similar trend, while memory repertoires showed none.

According to the germline V gene, CDR1 reads MGHRA and CDR2 reads YSYEKL. Reading from cysteine to phenylalanine, the CDR3 counts 16 amino acids. Solely the CDR3 DNA is kept, with 48 bases framed from the first base. For this chain, trimming is 5 bases at the V end and 5 bases at the J end, and the number of junction bases without a gene match is 9. The library was obtained by 5' RACE. Sequencing was performed on an Illumina HiSeq 2000. Template switching introduced a universal primer binding site; the final cDNA contained a unique molecular identifier, enabling accurate counting of TCR cDNA molecules. First-strand cDNA for TCR alpha and beta chains was synthesized from specific primers in the conserved constant-segment region. To control for contamination, every cDNA library was double barcoded, receiving both a SMART-Mk sample barcode and Illumina barcodes. TruSeq adapter sequences and Illumina sample barcodes were added in two successive PCR steps. TCR alpha and beta cDNA libraries were sequenced on the Illumina HiSeq platform with custom primers. Regarding the original processing steps: MiGEC was used to process raw reads and extract unique molecular identifiers, and MiXCR was used to find CDR3 positions. For each individual, recombination models were inferred using an EM algorithm with the repgenHMM and IGoR tools. Shared clonotypes were analyzed with the tcR package in R, and sharing was normalized by the product of cloneset sizes. Out-of-frame nonproductive sequences were analyzed to study raw recombination free of thymic and clonal selection effects. TCRdb trimmed the raw reads at Q25, called clones with MiXCR and kept productive beta chains. CDR3 protein sequences are deduplicated, and each keeps its most common genes and DNA. The V and J calls come from TCRdb's annotation, not from the publication. The sample table holds some 600,000 distinct CDR3 sequences, of which roughly 7.1% were seen once. About 1.5% of the sample lies in the top ten.

Every donor in the study was a healthy Caucasian. The twin cohort comprised three pairs of female monozygotic twins, all aged roughly 18 to 29 years. The RNA used for TCR libraries was isolated from peripheral blood mononuclear cells. Concerning this clonotype itself: Its specific antigen is unknown. Base quality data are lacking; no much larger clone is found one base away.

The same data also contributed to another study, on yellow fever vaccine responses in identical twins. As described in the second report: The T cell response to vaccination in identical twins was reported by the authors to appear partly convergent and partly personalized. In identical twins, the study followed T cell clones that responded to the vaccine with precision.

Specimen: PBMCs. Recombination joined TRBV4-1 with TRBJ2-2, with TRBD2 matching 9 junction bases. The sequence derives from a woman aged 18 to 35 in good health. CDR3 region: CASSALFSGSTGELFF. In nucleotides, the sequence is TGCGCCAGCAGCGCCCTGTTTAGCGGGAGTACCGGGGAGCTGTTTTTT.